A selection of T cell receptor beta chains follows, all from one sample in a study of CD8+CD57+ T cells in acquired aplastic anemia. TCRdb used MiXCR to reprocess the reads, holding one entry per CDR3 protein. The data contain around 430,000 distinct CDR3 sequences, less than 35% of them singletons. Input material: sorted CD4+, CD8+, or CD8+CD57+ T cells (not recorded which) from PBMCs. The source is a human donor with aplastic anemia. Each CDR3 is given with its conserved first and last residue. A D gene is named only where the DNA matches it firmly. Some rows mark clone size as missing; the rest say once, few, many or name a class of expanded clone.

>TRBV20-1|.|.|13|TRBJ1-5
TGCAGTGCTAGCGAGGGGCCGGATCAGCCCCAGCATTTT
CSASEGPDQPQHF
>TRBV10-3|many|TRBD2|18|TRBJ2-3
TGTGCCATCAGTGAGTCAGAGGCTAGCGGGGGCCCTAGAGATACGCAGTATTTT
CAISESEASGGPRDTQYF
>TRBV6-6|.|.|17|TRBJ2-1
TGTGCCAGCAGTTACTCTATAGGGACCAGGGTATCCACTGAGCAGTTCTTC
CASSYSIGTRVSTEQFF
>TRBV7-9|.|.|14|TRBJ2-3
TGTGCCAGCATCCTCCGAGGGTACACAGATACGCAGTATTTT
CASILRGYTDTQYF
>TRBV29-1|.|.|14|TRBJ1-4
TGCGCCTATAGTGGGGCGGAAGGGACGTCAAAACTGTTTTTT
CAYSGAEGTSKLFF
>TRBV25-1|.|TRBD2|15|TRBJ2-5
TGTGCCAGCAGTGTCAGCGGGACTAGCGTAGAGACCCAGTACTTC
CASSVSGTSVETQYF
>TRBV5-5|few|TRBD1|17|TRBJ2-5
TGTGCCAGCAGCACCAGCTTACAGGGGCTGGGGCAAGAGACCCAGTACTTC
CASSTSLQGLGQETQYF
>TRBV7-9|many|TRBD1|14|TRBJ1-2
TGTGCCAGTAGCCCGGGACAGGGTGACTATGGCTACACCTTC
CASSPGQGDYGYTF
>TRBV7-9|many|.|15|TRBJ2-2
TGTGCCAGCAGCTTAGAGCGGGCTTGGGCCGGGGAGCTGTTTTTT
CASSLERAWAGELFF
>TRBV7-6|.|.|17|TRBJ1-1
TGTGCCAGCAGCGAAGACCCGAGGAGTCAGAAGAACACTGAAGCTTTCTTT
CASSEDPRSQKNTEAFF
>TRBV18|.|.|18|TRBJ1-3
TGTGCCAGCTCACCATTTAGGGGGGCTGTTGCTCTCGGAAACACCATATATTTT
CASSPFRGAVALGNTIYF
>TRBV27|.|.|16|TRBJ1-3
TGTGCCAGCAGTTTATCCTCAGGCTACTCTGGAAACACCATATATTTT
CASSLSSGYSGNTIYF
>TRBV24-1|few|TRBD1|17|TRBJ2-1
TGTGCCACCAGTGACTTGCCACCGGGACAGGGGCACAATGAGCAGTTCTTC
CATSDLPPGQGHNEQFF
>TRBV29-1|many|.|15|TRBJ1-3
TGCAGCGTGGACGACAGGAGCTACTCTGGAAACACCATATATTTT
CSVDDRSYSGNTIYF
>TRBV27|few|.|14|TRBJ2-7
TGTGCCAGCAGTTTATCCGGAGTAGGCTACGAGCAGTACTTC
CASSLSGVGYEQYF
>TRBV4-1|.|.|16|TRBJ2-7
TGCGCCAGCAGCCAATCGCAGACCTTGATATCCTACGAGCAGTACTTC
CASSQSQTLISYEQYF
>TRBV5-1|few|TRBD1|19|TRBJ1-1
TGCGCCAGCAGCCCCCTGTATTCTCATAGACAGGGGAAGAACACTGAAGCTTTCTTT
CASSPLYSHRQGKNTEAFF
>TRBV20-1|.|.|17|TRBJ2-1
TGCAGTGCCCCTCGGGCGGGGACTCCTGATCCCTACAATGAGCAGTTCTTC
CSAPRAGTPDPYNEQFF
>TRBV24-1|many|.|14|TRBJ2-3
TGTGCCACCAGACACGGGGATTCCACAGATACGCAGTATTTT
CATRHGDSTDTQYF
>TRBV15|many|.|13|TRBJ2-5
TGTGCCACCAGCAGAGGGGATGAAGAGACCCAGTACTTC
CATSRGDEETQYF
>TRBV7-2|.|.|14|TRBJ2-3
TGTGCCAGCATCCCTAGCAGAAGCACAGATACGCAGTATTTT
CASIPSRSTDTQYF
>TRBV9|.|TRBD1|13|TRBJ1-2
TGTGCCAGCAGCGAGGGACAGGGTGGTGGCTACGCCTTC
CASSEGQGGGYAF
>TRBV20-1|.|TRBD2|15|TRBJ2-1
TGCAGTGCTAGACCCGGGGAGCGGGGATACAATGAGCAGTTCTTC
CSARPGERGYNEQFF
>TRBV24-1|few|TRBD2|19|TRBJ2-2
TGTGCCACCAGTGACCCGGGACTAGCGGGAGGGCCGAGGACCGGGGAGCTGTTTTTT
CATSDPGLAGGPRTGELFF
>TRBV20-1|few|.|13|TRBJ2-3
TGCAGTGCTAGAATAGAGAAGCTGGATACGCAGTATTTT
CSARIEKLDTQYF
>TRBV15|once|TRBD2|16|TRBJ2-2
TGTGCCACCAGAAGAGGACCGGGACTAGAAACCGGGGAGCTGTTTTTT
CATRRGPGLETGELFF
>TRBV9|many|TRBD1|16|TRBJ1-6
TGTGCCAGCAGCGACGGGACAGGGCCATATGGTTCACCCCTCCACTTT
CASSDGTGPYGSPLHF